These 23 T cell receptor beta chains came from one sample sequenced in a study of T cell responses to AZD1222 COVID-19 vaccine. Sequenced by immunoSEQ multiplex PCR; TCRdb stores in-frame clones only, minus some. The repertoire consists of more than 85,000 clones, with around nine tenths occurring once and the leading ten covering more than 2%. The sequencing here drew on peripheral blood, taken 28 days after the second AZD1222 dose. These receptors were taken from an adult who received the AZD1222 COVID-19 vaccine.

This chain uses TRBV5-4 with TRBJ1-3; D call uncertain. Germline V gene lookup returns CDR1 SGHNT and CDR2 YYREEE (reference sequence). V lost 4 bases, J lost 0 bases, and 17 bases lay in between. CDR3 length: 17 amino acids. Here the CDR3 reads CASSLGSPWTSGNTIYF. As DNA, the CDR3 is TGTGCCAGCAGCCTAGGGAGCCCCTGGACCTCTGGAAACACCATATATTTT.

The V gene is TRBV10-3, the J gene TRBJ2-3, with 9 bases that match TRBD2. This CDR3 region has 14 residues. V was pared by 5 bases and J by 2 bases, with 2 bases of the junction left unmatched. The germline CDR1 and CDR2 sequences are ENHRY and SYGVKD. This chain's CDR3 is CAISLAGATDTQYF. In DNA, the CDR3 is TGTGCCATCAGTTTAGCGGGGGCCACAGATACGCAGTATTTT.

The chain combines TRBV11-3 with TRBJ1-5, with D perhaps matching TRBD1 (5 bases). The V and J ends lost 3 bases and 9 bases respectively, with 12 bases between them. CDR1 and CDR2 (germline): SGHNT, YENEEA. CDR3 size: 13 residues. The CDR3 protein is CASSFDAGGPQHF. DNA for the CDR3: TGTGCCAGCAGCTTTGACGCTGGGGGGCCCCAGCATTTT.

Judged by abundance, this clone is medium-sized (0.01 to 0.1%). The rearrangement links TRBV4-1 to TRBJ2-3, with 10 nucleotides matching TRBD2. The CDR3 spans 19 residues. Germline V gene data show CDR1 as MGHRA and CDR2 as YSYEKL. V shed 4 bases and J 1 base; nucleotides not matched to a gene: 14. The CDR3 spells CASSPRGERGGRGTDTQYF. CDR3 in DNA: TGCGCCAGCAGCCCCCGTGGTGAGCGGGGGGGCCGCGGCACAGATACGCAGTATTTT.

The chain carries TRBV2 and TRBJ1-2, with a possible D match to TRBD1 (6 bases). The germline V gene encodes CDR1 SNHLY and CDR2 FYNNEI. This CDR3 comprises 15 residues. Deletions cut 5 bases from V and 4 bases from J, with 17 bases between. The CDR3 DNA reads TGTGCCAGCAGTTCCCGGGACACAAGCTTCTATGGCTACACCTTC. Encoded protein: CASSSRDTSFYGYTF.

This clone was observed a few times. The rearrangement links TRBV7-9 to TRBJ1-6, with a possible D match to TRBD1 (5 bases). The CDR3 loop spans 16 amino acids. The germline gives CDR1 SEHNR, CDR2 FQNEAQ (reference sequence). V gave up 0 bases and J gave up 7 bases, with 13 bases separating them. CDR3 nucleotides: TGTGCCAGCAGCTTAGCGCTTCAGGGTGCCAATTCACCCCTCCACTTT. Its translation is CASSLALQGANSPLHF.

The chain joins TRBV5-5 to TRBJ1-6, with no clear D. Per the germline V gene, CDR1 is SGHKS and CDR2 is YYEKEE (reference sequence). V was cut by 1 base and J by 8 bases, with 10 bases left in between. The CDR3 loop spans 14 amino acids. The CDR3 loop reads CASSLSQTYSPLHF. The CDR3 DNA reads as TGTGCCAGCAGCTTGTCGCAGACGTATTCACCCCTCCACTTT.

This rearrangement joins TRBV2 to TRBJ2-3, with TRBD2 matching 12 bases. Trimming took 7 bases from V and 3 from J; bases not matched to a gene: 2. The germline CDR1 and CDR2 sequences are SNHLY and FYNNEI. This CDR3 has 14 amino acids. CDR3 protein: CASTSGGATDTQYF. As DNA, the CDR3 is TGTGCCAGCACTAGCGGGGGGGCGACAGATACGCAGTATTTT.

Turning to this clone: The junction and the germline gene differ at one end; a read error may be behind it. The J gene is TRBJ1-3, the V gene TRBV10-3, with D uncertain. The germline gives CDR1 ENHRY, CDR2 SYGVKD. This CDR3 is built from 13 residues. CDR3 sequence: CTISESGGNTIYF. CDR3 in DNA: TGTACCATCAGTGAGTCAGGTGGAAACACCATATATTTT.

About this clone: The junction departs from germline at one end; a sequencing error may be responsible. The chain recombines TRBV7-7 with TRBJ2-1; 10 bases line up with TRBD1. The length of the CDR3 is 17 residues. Germline V gene data show CDR1 as SSHAT and CDR2 as FNYEAQ (reference sequence). The CDR3 DNA follows: TGTGCTAGCAGCTTAGCGGCCGGGACAGGGGCCGGGAATGAGCAGTTCTTC. It specifies CASSLAAGTGAGNEQFF. Using reference TRBV7-7 and TRBJ2-1 for the parts outside the CDR3, the full variable domain is GAGVSQSPRYKVTKRGQDVTLRCDPISSHATLYWYQQALGQGPEFLTYFNYEAQPDKSGLPSDRFSAERPEGSISTLTIQRTEQRDSAMYRCASSLAAGTGAGNEQFFGPGTRLTVL.

The CDR3 reads CASSQSGNRYSGNTIYF. In DNA, the CDR3 is TGCGCCAGCAGTCAATCGGGAAATAGGTACTCTGGAAACACCATATATTTT. This chain links TRBV23-1 with TRBJ1-3, with D hard to call. TRBV23-1 is placed among ORFs of uncertain function. The CDR3 has 17 residues. Trimming pared 0 bases from V and 0 bases from J, leaving 12 bases between.

The chain combines TRBV19 with TRBJ1-5; the D is unclear. CDR1 is LNHDA and CDR2 is SQIVND in the germline V gene (reference sequence). CDR3 length: 12 amino acids. V was cut by 6 bases and J by 3 bases, with 6 bases left in between. The CDR3 DNA reads TGTGCCAGTAGCGACATCAATCAGCCCCAGCATTTT. Translated, it gives CASSDINQPQHF.

The J gene is TRBJ1-2, the V gene TRBV18; D not certain. Trimming stripped 5 bases from V and 5 bases from J, with 9 bases between. CDR3 size: 12 residues. Germline V CDR1 and CDR2: KGHSH, LQKENI. The CDR3 bases are TGTGCCAGCTCAGCGGACGGATATGGCTACACCTTC. Amino acid sequence: CASSADGYGYTF.

This clone was detected only once. The chain uses TRBV5-6 and TRBJ2-7; tentatively, D is TRBD2 (5 bases). The CDR3 runs to 15 residues. Germline assignment: CDR1 SGHDT and CDR2 YYEEEE. The V end was cut by 2 bases, the J end by 2 bases, with 14 bases between. CDR3 DNA sequence: TGTGCCAGCAGCTTTCCCGGGGATGGACCCTACGAGCAGTACTTC. Amino acid sequence: CASSFPGDGPYEQYF.

This clone was found once. CDR3 sequence (DNA): TGTGCCAGCAGCGTCGGGGCAGACACAGATACGCAGTATTTT. This sequence encodes CASSVGADTDTQYF. The chain links TRBV9 to TRBJ2-3; D possibly matches TRBD1 or TRBD2 (5 bases each). The CDR3 is 14 residues long. The V end was cut by 2 bases, the J end by 2 bases, with 9 bases between. Germline loops: CDR1 SGDLS, CDR2 YYNGEE.

This clone was counted a few times. The J gene is TRBJ2-7, the V gene TRBV6-2 or TRBV6-3, with TRBD1 matching 7 bases. The trim removed 2 bases at V and 0 bases at J, leaving 13 bases unmatched. This CDR3 is built from 18 residues. Germline lookup yields CDR1 MNHEY and CDR2 SVGEGT. The CDR3 DNA follows: TGTGCCAGCAGTTACACCCTAAAGCCACAGGGGAACTCCTACGAGCAGTACTTC. It yields the protein CASSYTLKPQGNSYEQYF.

V is TRBV19 and J is TRBJ1-1; 7 positions match TRBD1. Germline CDR1 is LNHDA and CDR2 is SQIVND (reference sequence). The CDR3 totals 13 residues. J gave up 6 bases and V 4 bases, and 5 bases lay outside the gene matches. The CDR3 is CASSRGQTPEAFF. DNA for the CDR3: TGTGCCAGTAGTAGGGGACAGACCCCTGAAGCTTTCTTT.

The chain combines TRBV27 with TRBJ2-3, with 7 nucleotides matching TRBD2. The CDR3 is 13 residues long. J was trimmed by 5 bases and V by 6 bases; bases with no gene match: 5. Per the germline V gene, CDR1 is MNHEY and CDR2 is SMNVEV (reference sequence). The CDR3 loop is CASRAGFRDTQYF. CDR3 bases: TGTGCCAGCAGAGCGGGGTTTCGAGATACGCAGTATTTT.

The rearrangement links TRBV2 to TRBJ1-2; no firm D call. Trimming cost V 6 bases and J 0 bases, with 11 bases left between them. The germline CDR1 and CDR2 sequences are SNHLY and FYNNEI. This CDR3 is 14 amino acids long. The CDR3: CASSPAAPNYGYTF. CDR3 nucleotides: TGTGCCAGCAGCCCGGCAGCCCCTAACTATGGCTACACCTTC.

The chain is built from TRBV5-1 and TRBJ2-7, with 8 bases lining up with TRBD2. CDR1 is SGHRS and CDR2 is YFSETQ in the germline V gene. The J segment lost 3 bases and the V segment lost 0 bases, leaving 5 bases of the junction unmatched. The CDR3 sequence is 15 residues long. The CDR3 region has the DNA TGCGCCAGCAGCTTGGCGGCTAGCGGGCTCTACGAGCAGTACTTC. Translated, it gives CASSLAASGLYEQYF.

The rearrangement uses TRBV4-3 and TRBJ1-5, with D perhaps matching TRBD1 (5 bases). The CDR3 runs to 19 residues. The V end was cut by 0 bases, the J end by 6 bases, with 24 bases between. CDR1 is LGHNA and CDR2 is YSLEER in the germline V gene. In DNA form, the CDR3 reads TGCGCCAGCAGCCAAGAAGGGCCGGGGGACGGAGGACTTCCTCAGCCCCAGCATTTT. Translated: CASSQEGPGDGGLPQPQHF.

The V gene is TRBV5-6, the J gene TRBJ2-7, with 8 positions matching TRBD2. This CDR3 spans 15 amino acids. The germline V gene has CDR1 SGHDT and CDR2 YYEEEE. V was pared by 0 bases and J by 1 base, with 3 bases of the junction left unmatched. CDR3 sequence reads: CASSLGAGVSYEQYF. The CDR3 DNA is TGTGCCAGCAGCTTGGGAGCGGGGGTTTCCTACGAGCAGTACTTC.

A single count supports this clone. The chain carries TRBV5-1 and TRBJ1-1; TRBD1 agrees at 9 bases. Germline trimming cut 4 bases from V and 3 bases from J; bases unmatched to any gene: 10. CDR3 length equals 16 residues. Germline CDR1 and CDR2: SGHRS and YFSETQ. CDR3 protein: CASSEGQGMDYTEAFF. In DNA, the CDR3 is TGCGCCAGCAGCGAGGGACAGGGCATGGATTACACTGAAGCTTTCTTT.